This T cell receptor (beta chain) was documented in a study of shared clonotypes between healthy human individuals. Regarding the study as a whole: Approximately 5.3% was the fraction of naive CD4 clonotypes found shared across several donors. Larger estimated richness was generally recorded for naive subsets relative to memory subsets.

Donors were healthy HIV-negative adults without recent acute infections or vaccinations. Unmatched junction bases numbered 13, after V lost 6 bases and J lost 7 bases. The CDR3 has 15 amino acids. In germline, CDR1 is MNHNS, CDR2 SASEGT. The assay ran at deep level. TCRdb's copy holds only in-frame clones and misses some; the assay was immunoSEQ multiplex PCR. The sample carries millions of clones, more than 80% recorded once. Regarding this clone: Its antigen is undetermined.

The V and J genes are TRBV6-1 and TRBJ2-5, with 8 bases that match TRBD1. Specimen: naive CD4+ T cells from PBMCs. The subset denotes: CD45RA+ positively selected. This clonotype originated in a man between 18 and 29 years old in good health. Some clones in this sample may be carry-over from other donors' samples. The CDR3 sequence: CASRLTGQELGTQYF. CDR3 coding DNA: TGTGCCAGCAGACTAACGGGACAGGAGCTAGGGACCCAGTACTTC.